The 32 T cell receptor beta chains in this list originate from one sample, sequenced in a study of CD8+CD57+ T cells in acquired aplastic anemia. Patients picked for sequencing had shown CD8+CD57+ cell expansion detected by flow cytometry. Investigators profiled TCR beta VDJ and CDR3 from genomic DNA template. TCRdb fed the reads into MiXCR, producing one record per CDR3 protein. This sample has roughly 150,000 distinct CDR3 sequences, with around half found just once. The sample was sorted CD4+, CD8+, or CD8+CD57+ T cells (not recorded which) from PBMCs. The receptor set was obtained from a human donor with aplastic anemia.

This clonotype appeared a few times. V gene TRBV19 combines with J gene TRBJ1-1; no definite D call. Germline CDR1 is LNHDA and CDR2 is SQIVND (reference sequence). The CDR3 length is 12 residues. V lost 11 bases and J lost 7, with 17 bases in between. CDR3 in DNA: TGTGCCGCCAAGACGTCCTACCTTGAAGCTTTCTTT. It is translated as CAAKTSYLEAFF.

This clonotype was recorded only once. CDR3 in amino acids: CSAQDHQETQYF. CDR3 DNA sequence: TGCAGTGCCCAGGACCACCAAGAGACCCAGTACTTC. V gene TRBV20-1 combines with J gene TRBJ2-5, with D unresolved. The germline V gene has CDR1 DFQATT and CDR2 SNEGSKA (reference sequence). The CDR3 runs 12 residues. V was shortened by 6 bases and J by 0 bases, with 8 bases between the two germline ends.

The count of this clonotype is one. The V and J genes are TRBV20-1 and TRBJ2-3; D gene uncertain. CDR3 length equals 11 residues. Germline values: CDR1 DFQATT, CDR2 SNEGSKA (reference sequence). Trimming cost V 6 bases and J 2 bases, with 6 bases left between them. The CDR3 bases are TGCAGTGCCGCCTTCACAGATACGCAGTATTTT. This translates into CSAAFTDTQYF.

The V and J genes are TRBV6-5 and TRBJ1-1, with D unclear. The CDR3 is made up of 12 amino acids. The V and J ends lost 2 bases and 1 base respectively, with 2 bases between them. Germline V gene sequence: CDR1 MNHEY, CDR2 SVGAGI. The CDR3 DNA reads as TGTGCCAGCAGTTACCGGAACACTGAAGCTTTCTTT. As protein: CASSYRNTEAFF.

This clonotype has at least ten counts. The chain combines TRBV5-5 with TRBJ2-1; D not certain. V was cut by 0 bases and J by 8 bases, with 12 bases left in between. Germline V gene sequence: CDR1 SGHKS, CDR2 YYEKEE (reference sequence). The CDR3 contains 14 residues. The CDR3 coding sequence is TGTGCCAGCAGCTTGGAAGGGTTTAGGCATGAGCAGTTCTTC. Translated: CASSLEGFRHEQFF.

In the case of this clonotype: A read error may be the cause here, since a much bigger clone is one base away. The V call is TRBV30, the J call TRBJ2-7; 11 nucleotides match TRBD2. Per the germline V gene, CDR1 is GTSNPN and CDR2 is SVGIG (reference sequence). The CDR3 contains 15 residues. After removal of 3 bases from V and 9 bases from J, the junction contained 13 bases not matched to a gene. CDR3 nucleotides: TGTGCCTGGAGCGCGGGACTAGCGGCCATCGGCGGGCAGTACTTC. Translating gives CAWSAGLAAIGGQYF. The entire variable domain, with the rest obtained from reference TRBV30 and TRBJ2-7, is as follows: SQTIHQWPATLVQPVGSPLSLECTVEGTSNPNLYWYRQAAGRGLQLLFYSVGIGQISSEVPQNLSASRPQDRQFILSSKKLLLSDSGFYLCAWSAGLAAIGGQYFGPGTRLTVT.

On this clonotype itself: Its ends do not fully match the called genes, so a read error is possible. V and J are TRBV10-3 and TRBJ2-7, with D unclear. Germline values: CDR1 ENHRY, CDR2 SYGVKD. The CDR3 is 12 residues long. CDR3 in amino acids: CAISESGEVKYF. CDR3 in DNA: TGTGCCATCAGCGAGTCTGGAGAGGTAAAGTACTTC.

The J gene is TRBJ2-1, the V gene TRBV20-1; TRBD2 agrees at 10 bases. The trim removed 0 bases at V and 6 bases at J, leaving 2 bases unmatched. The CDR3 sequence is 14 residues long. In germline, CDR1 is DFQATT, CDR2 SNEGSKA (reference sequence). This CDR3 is CSARDSGGPNEQFF. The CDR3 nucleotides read TGCAGTGCTAGAGATAGCGGGGGGCCCAATGAGCAGTTCTTC.

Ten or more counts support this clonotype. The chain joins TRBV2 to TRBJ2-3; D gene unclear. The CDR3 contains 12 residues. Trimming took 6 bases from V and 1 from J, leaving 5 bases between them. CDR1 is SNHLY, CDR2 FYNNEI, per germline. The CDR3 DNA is TGTGCCAGCAGAATTGGCACAGATACGCAGTATTTT. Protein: CASRIGTDTQYF.

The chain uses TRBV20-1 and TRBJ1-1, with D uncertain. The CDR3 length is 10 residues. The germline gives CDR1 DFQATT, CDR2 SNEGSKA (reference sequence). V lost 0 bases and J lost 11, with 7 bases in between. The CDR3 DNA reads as TGCAGTGCTAGAGATGGACCGGCTTTCTTT. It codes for CSARDGPAFF.

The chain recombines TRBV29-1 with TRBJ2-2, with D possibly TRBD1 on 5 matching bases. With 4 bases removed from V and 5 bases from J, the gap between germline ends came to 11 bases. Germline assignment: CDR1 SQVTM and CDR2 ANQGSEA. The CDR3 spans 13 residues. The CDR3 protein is CSVVGQGTGELFF. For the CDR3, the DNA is TGCAGCGTTGTGGGGCAGGGAACCGGGGAGCTGTTTTTT.

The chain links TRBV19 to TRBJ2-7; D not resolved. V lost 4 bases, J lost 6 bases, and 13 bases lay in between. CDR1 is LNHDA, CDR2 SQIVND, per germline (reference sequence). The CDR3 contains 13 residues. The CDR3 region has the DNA TGTGCCAGTAGTACGGTAGGTATCGGCGAGCAGTACTTC. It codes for CASSTVGIGEQYF.

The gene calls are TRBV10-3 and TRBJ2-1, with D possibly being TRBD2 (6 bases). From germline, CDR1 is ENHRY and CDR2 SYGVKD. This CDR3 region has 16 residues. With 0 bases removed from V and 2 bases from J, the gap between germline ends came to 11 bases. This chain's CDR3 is CAISESLAVTYNEQFF. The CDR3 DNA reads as TGTGCCATCAGTGAGTCATTAGCGGTCACCTACAATGAGCAGTTCTTC.

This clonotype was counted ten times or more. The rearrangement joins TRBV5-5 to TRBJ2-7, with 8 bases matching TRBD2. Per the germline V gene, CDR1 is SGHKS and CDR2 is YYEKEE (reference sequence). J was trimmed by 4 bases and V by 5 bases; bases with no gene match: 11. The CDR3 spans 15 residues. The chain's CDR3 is CASRYSGTLSYEQYF. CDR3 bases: TGTGCCAGCAGGTATAGCGGGACCCTATCTTACGAGCAGTACTTC.

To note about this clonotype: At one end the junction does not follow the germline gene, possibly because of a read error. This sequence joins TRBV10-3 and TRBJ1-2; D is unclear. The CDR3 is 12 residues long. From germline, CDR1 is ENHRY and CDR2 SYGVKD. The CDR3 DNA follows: TGTGCCAGCAGTTCATTGGGATCCGGCTGCACCTTC. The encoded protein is CASSSLGSGCTF.

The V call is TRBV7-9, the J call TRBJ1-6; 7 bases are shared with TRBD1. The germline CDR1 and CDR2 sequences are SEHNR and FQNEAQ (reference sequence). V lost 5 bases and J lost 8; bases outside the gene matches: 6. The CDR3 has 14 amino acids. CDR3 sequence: CASSRGQDYSPLHF. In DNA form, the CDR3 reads TGTGCCAGCAGCCGAGGACAGGACTATTCACCCCTCCACTTT.

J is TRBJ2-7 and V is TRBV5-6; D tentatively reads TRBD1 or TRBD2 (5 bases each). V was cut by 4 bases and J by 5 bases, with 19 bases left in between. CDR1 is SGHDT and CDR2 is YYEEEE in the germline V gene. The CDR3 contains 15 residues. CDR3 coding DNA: TGTGCCAGCAGCCCTGACACGGGACCCCTGGACGAGCAGTACTTC. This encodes CASSPDTGPLDEQYF.

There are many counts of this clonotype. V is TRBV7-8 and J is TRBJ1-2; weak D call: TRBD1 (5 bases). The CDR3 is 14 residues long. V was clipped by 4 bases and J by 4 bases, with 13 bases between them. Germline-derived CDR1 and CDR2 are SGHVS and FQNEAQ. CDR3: CASSSEVRVYGYTF. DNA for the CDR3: TGTGCCAGCAGCTCCGAGGTCAGGGTCTATGGCTACACCTTC.

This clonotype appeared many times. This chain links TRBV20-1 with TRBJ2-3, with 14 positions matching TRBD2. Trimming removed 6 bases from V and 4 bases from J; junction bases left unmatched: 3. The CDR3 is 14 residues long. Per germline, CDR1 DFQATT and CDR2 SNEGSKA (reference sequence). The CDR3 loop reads CSAPTSGRADTQYF. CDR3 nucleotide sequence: TGCAGTGCGCCGACTAGCGGGAGGGCAGATACGCAGTATTTT.

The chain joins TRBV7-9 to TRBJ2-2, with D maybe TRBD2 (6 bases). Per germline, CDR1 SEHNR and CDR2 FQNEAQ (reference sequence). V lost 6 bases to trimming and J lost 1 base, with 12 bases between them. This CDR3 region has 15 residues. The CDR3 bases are TGTGCCAGCAGATCCGGGGGAGGGAACACCGGGGAGCTGTTTTTT. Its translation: CASRSGGGNTGELFF.

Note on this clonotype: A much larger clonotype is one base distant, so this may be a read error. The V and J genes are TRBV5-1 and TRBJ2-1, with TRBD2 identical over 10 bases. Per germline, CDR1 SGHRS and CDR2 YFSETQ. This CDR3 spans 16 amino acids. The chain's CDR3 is CASSSTSGLSGNVQFF. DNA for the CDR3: TGCGCCAGCAGCTCGACTAGCGGGTTATCGGGCAATGTGCAGTTCTTC.

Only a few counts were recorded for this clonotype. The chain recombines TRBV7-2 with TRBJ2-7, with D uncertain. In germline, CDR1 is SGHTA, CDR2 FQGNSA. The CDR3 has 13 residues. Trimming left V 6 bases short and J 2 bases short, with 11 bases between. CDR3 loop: CASRVSVPYEQYF. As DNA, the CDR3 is TGTGCCAGCAGGGTCTCGGTCCCCTACGAGCAGTACTTC.

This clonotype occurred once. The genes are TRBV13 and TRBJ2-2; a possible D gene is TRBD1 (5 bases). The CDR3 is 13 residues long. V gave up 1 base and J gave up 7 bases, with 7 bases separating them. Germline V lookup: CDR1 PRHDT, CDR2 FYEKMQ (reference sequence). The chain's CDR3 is CASSLVGHGELFF. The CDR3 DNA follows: TGTGCCAGCAGCTTAGTGGGGCACGGGGAGCTGTTTTTT.

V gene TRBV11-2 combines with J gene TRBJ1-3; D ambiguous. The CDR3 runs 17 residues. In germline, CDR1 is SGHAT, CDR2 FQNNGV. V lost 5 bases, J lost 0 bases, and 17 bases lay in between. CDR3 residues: CASSPRGRTSSGNTIYF. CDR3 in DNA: TGTGCCAGCAGCCCACGGGGAAGAACCAGCTCTGGAAACACCATATATTTT.

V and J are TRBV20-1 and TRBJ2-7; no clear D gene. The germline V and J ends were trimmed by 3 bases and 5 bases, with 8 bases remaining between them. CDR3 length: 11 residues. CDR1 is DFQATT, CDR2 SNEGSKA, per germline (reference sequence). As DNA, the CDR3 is TGCAGTGCTAGCGACAACGACGAGCAGTACTTC. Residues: CSASDNDEQYF.

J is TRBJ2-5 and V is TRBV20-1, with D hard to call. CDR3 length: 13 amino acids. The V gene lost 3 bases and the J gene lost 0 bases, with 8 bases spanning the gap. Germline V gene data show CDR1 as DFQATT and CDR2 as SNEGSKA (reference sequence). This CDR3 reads CSARYRYQETQYF. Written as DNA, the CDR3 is TGCAGTGCTAGGTACCGATACCAAGAGACCCAGTACTTC.

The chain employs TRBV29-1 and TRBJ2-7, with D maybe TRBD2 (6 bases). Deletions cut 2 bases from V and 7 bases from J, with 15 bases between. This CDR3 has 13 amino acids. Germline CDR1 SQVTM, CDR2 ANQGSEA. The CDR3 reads CSVERGLGEEQYF. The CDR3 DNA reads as TGCAGCGTTGAACGGGGGTTGGGTGAAGAGCAGTACTTC.

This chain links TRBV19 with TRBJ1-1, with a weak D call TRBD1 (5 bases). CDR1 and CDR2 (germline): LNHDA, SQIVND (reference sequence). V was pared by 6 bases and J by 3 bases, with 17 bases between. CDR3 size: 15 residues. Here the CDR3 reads CASRPTGLWYTEAFF. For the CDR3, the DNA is TGTGCCAGTAGACCGACGGGACTTTGGTACACTGAAGCTTTCTTT.

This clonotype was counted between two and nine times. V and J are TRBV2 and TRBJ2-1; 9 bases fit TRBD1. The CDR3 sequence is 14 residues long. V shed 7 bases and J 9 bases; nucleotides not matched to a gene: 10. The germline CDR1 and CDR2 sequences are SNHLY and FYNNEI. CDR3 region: CASTTRGTGSEQFF. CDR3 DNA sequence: TGTGCCAGCACCACAAGGGGGACAGGGAGTGAGCAGTTCTTC.

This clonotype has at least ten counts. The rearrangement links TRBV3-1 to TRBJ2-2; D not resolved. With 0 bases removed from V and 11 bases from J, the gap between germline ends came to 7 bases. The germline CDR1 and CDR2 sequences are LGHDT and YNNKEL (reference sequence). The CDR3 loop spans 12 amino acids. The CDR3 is CASSQDPAELFF. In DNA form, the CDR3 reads TGTGCCAGCAGCCAAGATCCGGCAGAGCTGTTTTTT. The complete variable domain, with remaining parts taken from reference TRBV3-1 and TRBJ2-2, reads DTAVSQTPKYLVTQMGNDKSIKCEQNLGHDTMYWYKQDSKKFLKIMFSYNNKELIINETVPNRFSPKSPDKAHLNLHINSLELGDSAVYFCASSQDPAELFFGEGSRLTVL.

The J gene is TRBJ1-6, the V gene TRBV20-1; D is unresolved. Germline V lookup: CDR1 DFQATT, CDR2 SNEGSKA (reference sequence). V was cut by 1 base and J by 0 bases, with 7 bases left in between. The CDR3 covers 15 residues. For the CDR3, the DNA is TGCAGTGCTAGAGTTCAGCTCTCCTATAATTCACCCCTCCACTTT. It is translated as CSARVQLSYNSPLHF.

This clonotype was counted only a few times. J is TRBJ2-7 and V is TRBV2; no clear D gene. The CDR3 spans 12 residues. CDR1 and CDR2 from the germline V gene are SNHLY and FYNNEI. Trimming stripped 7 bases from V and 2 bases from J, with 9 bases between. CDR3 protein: CASIRRTYEQYF. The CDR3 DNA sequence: TGTGCCAGCATTAGAAGAACCTACGAGCAGTACTTC.